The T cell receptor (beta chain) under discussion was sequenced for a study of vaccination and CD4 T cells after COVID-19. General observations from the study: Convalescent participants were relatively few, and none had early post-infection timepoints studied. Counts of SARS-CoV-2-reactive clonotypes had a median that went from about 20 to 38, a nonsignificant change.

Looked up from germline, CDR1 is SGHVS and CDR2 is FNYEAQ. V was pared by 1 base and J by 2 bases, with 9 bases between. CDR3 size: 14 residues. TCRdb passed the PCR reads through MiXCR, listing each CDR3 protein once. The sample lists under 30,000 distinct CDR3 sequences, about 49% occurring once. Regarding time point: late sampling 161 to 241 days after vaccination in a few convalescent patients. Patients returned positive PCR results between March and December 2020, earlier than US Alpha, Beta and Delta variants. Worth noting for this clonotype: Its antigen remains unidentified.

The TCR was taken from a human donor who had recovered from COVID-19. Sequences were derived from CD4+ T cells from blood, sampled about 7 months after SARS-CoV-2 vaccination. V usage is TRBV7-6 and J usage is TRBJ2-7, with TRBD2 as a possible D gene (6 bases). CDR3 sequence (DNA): TGTGCCAGCAGCTTAGTTCGCGGGGCCTACGAGCAGTACTTC. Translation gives CASSLVRGAYEQYF. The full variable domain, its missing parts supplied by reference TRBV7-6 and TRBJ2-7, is GAGVSQSPRYKVTKRGQDVALRCDPISGHVSLYWYRQALGQGPEFLTYFNYEAQQDKSGLPNDRFSAERPEGSISTLTIQRTEQRDSAMYRCASSLVRGAYEQYFGPGTRLTVT.